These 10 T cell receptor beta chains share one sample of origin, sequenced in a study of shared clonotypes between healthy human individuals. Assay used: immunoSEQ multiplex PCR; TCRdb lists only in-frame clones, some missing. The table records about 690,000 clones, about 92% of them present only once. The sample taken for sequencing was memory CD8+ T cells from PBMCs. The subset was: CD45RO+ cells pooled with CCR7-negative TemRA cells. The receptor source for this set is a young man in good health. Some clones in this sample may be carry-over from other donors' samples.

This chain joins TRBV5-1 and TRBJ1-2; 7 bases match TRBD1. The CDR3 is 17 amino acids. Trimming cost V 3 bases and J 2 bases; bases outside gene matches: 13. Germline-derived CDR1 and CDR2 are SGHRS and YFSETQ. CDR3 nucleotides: TGCGCCAGCAGCTCTACCGGGACAGAAGACTTCAACTATGGCTACACCTTC. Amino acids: CASSSTGTEDFNYGYTF.

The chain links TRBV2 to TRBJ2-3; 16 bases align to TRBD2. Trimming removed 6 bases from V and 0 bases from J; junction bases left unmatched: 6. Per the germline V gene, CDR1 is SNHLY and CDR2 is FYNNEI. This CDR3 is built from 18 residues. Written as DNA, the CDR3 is TGTGCCAGCAGCGACCCGGGACTAGCGGGAGGGAGCACAGATACGCAGTATTTT. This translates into CASSDPGLAGGSTDTQYF.

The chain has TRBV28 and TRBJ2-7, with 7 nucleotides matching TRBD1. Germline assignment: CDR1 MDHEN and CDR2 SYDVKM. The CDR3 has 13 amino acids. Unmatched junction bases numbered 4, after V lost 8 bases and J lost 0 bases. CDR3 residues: CASGRDSSYEQYF. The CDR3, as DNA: TGTGCCAGCGGCCGGGACAGCTCCTACGAGCAGTACTTC.

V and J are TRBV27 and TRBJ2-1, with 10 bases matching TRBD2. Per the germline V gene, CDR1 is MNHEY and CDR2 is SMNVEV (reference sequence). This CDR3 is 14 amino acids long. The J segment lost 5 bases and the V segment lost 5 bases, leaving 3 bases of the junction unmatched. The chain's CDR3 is CASSPLAGDNEQFF. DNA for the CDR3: TGTGCCAGCAGTCCCCTAGCGGGGGACAATGAGCAGTTCTTC.

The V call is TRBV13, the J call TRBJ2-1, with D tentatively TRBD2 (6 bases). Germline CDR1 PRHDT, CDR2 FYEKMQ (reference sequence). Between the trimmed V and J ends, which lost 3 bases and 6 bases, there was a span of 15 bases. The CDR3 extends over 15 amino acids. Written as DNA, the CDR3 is TGTGCCAGCAGCTTTCAGGAGACGGGGGTCAATGAGCAGTTCTTC. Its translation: CASSFQETGVNEQFF.

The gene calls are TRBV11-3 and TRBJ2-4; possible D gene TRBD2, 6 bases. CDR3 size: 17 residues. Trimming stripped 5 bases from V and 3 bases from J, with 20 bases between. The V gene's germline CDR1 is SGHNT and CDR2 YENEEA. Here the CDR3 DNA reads TGTGCCAGCAGCCTTAGTCGGGAGCGGGCGATCAAAAACATTCAGTACTTC. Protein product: CASSLSRERAIKNIQYF. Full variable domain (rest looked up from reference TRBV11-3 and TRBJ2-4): EAGVVQSPRYKIIEKKQPVAFWCNPISGHNTLYWYLQNLGQGPELLIRYENEEAVDDSQLPKDRFSAERLKGVDSTLKIQPAELGDSAVYLCASSLSRERAIKNIQYFGAGTRLSVL.

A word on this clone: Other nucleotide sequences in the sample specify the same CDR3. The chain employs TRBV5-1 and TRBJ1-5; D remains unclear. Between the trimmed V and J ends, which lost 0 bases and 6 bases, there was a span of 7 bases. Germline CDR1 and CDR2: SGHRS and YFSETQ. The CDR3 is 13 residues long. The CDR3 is CASSLGGGQPQHF. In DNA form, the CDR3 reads TGCGCCAGCAGCTTGGGTGGCGGTCAGCCCCAGCATTTT. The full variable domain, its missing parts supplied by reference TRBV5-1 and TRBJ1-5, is KAGVTQTPRYLIKTRGQQVTLSCSPISGHRSVSWYQQTPGQGLQFLFEYFSETQRNKGNFPGRFSGRQFSNSRSEMNVSTLELGDSALYLCASSLGGGQPQHFGDGTRLSIL.

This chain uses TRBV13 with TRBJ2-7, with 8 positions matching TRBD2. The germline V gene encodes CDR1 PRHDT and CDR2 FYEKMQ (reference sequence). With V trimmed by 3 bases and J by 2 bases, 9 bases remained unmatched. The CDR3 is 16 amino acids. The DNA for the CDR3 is TGTGCCAGCAGCTTGACCGCGGGAGGACGGGCCTACGAGCAGTACTTC. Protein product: CASSLTAGGRAYEQYF.

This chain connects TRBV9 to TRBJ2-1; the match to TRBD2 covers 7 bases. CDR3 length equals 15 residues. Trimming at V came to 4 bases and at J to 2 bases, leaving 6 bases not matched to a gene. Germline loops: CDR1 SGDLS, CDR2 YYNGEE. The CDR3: CASSLGGTPYNEQFF. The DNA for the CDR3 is TGTGCCAGCAGCTTGGGGGGGACCCCCTACAATGAGCAGTTCTTC.

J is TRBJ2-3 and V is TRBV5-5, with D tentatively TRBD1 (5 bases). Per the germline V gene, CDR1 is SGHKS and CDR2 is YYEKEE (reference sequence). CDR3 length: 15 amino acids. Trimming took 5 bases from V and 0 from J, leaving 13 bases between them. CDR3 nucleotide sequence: TGTGCCAGCAGGTGGGGCTCTACTAGCACAGATACGCAGTATTTT. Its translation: CASRWGSTSTDTQYF.